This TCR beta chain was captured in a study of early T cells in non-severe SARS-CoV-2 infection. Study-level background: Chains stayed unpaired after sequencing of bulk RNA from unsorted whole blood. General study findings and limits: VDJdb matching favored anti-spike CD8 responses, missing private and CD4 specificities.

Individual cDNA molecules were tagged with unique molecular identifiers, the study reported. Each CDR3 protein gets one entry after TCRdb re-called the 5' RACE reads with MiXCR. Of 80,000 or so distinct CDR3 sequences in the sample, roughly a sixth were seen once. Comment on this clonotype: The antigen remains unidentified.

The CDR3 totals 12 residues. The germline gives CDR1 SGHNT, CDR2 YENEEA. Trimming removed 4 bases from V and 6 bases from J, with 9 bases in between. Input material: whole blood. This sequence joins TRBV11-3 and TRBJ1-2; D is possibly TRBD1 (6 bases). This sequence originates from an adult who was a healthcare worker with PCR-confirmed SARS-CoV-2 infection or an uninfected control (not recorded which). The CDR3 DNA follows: TGTGCCAGCAGCTGGGGGCAGGATGGCTACACCTTC. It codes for CASSWGQDGYTF.